This T cell receptor beta chain derives from a study of control samples from healthy donors and cancer patients. Method: immunoSEQ multiplex PCR; TCRdb's copy keeps in-frame clones and lacks some. The table records almost 40,000 clones, around 82% of them present only once. The sample comprised PBMCs. The source of this sequence is a woman between 55 and 75 years old with lung cancer.

Written as DNA, the CDR3 is TGTGCCATCGAACAGGGGAACCAAGAGACCCAGTACTTC. Protein: CAIEQGNQETQYF. This chain uses TRBV2 with TRBJ2-5; 7 bases match TRBD1. Per germline, CDR1 SNHLY and CDR2 FYNNEI. J gave up 0 bases and V 10 bases, and 5 bases lay outside the gene matches. CDR3 length: 13 residues.